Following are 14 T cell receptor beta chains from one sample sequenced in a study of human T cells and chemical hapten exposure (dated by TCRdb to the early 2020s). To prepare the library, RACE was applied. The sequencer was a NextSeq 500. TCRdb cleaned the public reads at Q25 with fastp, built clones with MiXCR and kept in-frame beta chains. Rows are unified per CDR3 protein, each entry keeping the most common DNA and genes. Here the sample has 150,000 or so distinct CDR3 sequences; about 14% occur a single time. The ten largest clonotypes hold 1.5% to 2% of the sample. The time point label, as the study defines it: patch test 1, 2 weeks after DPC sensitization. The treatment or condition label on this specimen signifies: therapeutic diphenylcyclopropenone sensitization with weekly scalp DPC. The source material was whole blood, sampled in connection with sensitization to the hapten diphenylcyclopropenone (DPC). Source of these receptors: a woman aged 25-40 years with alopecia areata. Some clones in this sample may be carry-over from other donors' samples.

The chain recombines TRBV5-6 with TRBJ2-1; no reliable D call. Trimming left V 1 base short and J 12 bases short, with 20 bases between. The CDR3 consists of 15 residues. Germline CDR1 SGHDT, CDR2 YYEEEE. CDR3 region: CASSLSRIHKGGQFF. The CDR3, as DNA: TGTGCCAGCAGCTTGAGCAGGATTCATAAAGGCGGGCAGTTCTTC.

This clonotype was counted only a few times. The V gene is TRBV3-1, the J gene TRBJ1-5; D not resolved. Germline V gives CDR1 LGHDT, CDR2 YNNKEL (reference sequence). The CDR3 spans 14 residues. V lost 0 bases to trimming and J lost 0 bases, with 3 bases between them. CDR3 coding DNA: TGTGCCAGCAGCCAAGAGGGTAGCAATCAGCCCCAGCATTTT. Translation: CASSQEGSNQPQHF.

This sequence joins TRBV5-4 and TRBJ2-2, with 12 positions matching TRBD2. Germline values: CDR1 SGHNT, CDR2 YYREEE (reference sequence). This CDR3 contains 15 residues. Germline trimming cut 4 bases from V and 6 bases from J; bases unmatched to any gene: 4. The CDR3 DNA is TGTGCCAGCAGCCGGACTAGCGGGACGGCCGGGGAGCTGTTTTTT. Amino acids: CASSRTSGTAGELFF.

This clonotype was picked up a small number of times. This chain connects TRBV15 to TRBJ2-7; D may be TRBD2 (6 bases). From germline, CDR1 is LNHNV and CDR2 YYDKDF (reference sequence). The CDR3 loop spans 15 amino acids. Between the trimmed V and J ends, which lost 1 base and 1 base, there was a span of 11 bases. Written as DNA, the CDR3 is TGTGCCACCAGCAGAGCTACCGGGACTTCCTACGAGCAGTACTTC. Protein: CATSRATGTSYEQYF. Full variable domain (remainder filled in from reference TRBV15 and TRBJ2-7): DAMVIQNPRYQVTQFGKPVTLSCSQTLNHNVMYWYQQKSSQAPKLLFHYYDKDFNNEADTPDNFQSRRPNTSFCFLDIRSPGLGDTAMYLCATSRATGTSYEQYFGPGTRLTVT.

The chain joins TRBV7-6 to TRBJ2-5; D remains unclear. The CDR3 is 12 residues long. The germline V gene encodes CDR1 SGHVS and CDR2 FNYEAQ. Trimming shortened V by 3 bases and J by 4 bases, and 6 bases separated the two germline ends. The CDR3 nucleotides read TGTGCCAGCAGCTTCGGCGTAGAGACCCAGTACTTC. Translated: CASSFGVETQYF. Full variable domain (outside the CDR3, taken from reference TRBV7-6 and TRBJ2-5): GAGVSQSPRYKVTKRGQDVALRCDPISGHVSLYWYRQALGQGPEFLTYFNYEAQQDKSGLPNDRFSAERPEGSISTLTIQRTEQRDSAMYRCASSFGVETQYFGPGTRLLVL.

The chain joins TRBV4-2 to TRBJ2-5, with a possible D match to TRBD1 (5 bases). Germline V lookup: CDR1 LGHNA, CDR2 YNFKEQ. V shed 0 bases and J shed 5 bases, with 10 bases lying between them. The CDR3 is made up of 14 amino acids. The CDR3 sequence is CASSQDGRAETQYF. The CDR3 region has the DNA TGTGCCAGCAGCCAAGATGGCAGGGCGGAGACCCAGTACTTC.

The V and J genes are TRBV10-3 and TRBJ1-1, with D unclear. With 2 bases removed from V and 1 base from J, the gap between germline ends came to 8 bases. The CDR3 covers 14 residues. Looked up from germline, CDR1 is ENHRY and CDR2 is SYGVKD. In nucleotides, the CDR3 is TGTGCCATCAGTGAGACGGGGAAGAACACTGAAGCTTTCTTT. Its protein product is CAISETGKNTEAFF.

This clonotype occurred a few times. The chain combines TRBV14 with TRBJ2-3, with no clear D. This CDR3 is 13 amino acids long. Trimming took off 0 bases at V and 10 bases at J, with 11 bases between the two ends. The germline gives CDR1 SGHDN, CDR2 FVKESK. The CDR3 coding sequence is TGTGCCAGCAGCCAAGATACAGCGTGGGCGCAGTATTTT. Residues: CASSQDTAWAQYF.

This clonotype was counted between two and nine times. Here the CDR3 reads CSVRRGLNTEAFF. The CDR3 coding sequence is TGCAGCGTTCGCAGGGGCCTGAACACTGAAGCTTTCTTT. The chain has TRBV29-1 and TRBJ1-1; D is possibly TRBD1 (6 bases). CDR3 length: 13 amino acids. The ends were cut back, 5 bases at V and 0 bases at J, with 10 bases in the middle. Looked up from germline, CDR1 is SQVTM and CDR2 is ANQGSEA.

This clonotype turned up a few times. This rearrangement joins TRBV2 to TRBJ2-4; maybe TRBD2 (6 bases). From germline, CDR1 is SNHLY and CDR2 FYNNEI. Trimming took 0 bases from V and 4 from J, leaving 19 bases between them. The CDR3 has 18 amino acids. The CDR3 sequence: CASSEARGWGGKKNIQYF. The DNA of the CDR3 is TGTGCCAGCAGTGAAGCGAGGGGATGGGGAGGAAAAAAAAACATTCAGTACTTC.

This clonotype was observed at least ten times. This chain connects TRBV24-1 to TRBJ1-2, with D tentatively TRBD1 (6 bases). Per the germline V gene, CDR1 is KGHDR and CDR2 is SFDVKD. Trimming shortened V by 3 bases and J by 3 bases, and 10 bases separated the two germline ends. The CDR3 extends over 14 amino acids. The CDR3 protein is CATSDAAGDYGYTF. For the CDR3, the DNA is TGTGCCACCAGTGATGCCGCAGGGGACTATGGCTACACCTTC.

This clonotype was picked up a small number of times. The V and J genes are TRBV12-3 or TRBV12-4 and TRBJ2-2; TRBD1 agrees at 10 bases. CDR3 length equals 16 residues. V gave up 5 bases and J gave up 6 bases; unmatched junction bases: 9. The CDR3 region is CASSPGTGARAGELFF. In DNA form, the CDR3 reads TGTGCCAGCAGTCCGGGGACAGGGGCTAGGGCCGGGGAGCTGTTTTTT.

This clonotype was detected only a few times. CDR3 amino acids: CASSYLGARDEKLFF. The CDR3 DNA reads TGTGCCAGCAGTTACTTGGGGGCGAGGGATGAAAAACTGTTTTTT. The chain combines TRBV6-5 with TRBJ1-4; the D gene is possibly TRBD1 (6 bases). The CDR3 is 15 amino acids. Trimming took off 1 base at V and 6 bases at J, with 12 bases between the two ends. Germline V gene sequence: CDR1 MNHEY, CDR2 SVGAGI.

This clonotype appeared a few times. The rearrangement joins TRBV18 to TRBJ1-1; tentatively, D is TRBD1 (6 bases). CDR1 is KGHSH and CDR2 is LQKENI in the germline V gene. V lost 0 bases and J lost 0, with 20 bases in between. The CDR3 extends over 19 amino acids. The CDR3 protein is CASSPPDSGGLGVNTEAFF. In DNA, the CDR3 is TGTGCCAGCTCACCACCCGACTCGGGGGGCTTAGGGGTGAACACTGAAGCTTTCTTT.